This entry is about one T cell receptor (beta chain). This receptor's antigen is unknown. No much larger clone is present one base from it, and per-base qualities are unavailable. Sample time point, as interpreted from the label and publication: baseline before first vaccination. Samples from vaccinated people were obtained from the UK trials COV001 and COV002, which included a single-blind randomized controlled phase 2/3 trial of AZD1222 (ChAdOx1 nCoV-19) in healthy adults. For TCRbeta chain sequencing, PBMC samples from trial participants were taken at day 0 and at day 28 after the second dose. The data originate from a study of T cell responses to AZD1222 COVID-19 vaccine (dated by TCRdb to the early 2020s). Background on the whole study: AZD1222 recipients given second doses at about 4 weeks or at about 12 weeks were pooled, since spike-specific TCR depth and breadth were not found to differ between the two schedules. A total of 230 to 250 trial participants underwent TCR sequencing, of whom around 200 received two doses of AZD1222 and around 26 received two doses of the MenACWY control vaccine. Enrollment into the trials was organized by age into subgroups of 18-55, 56-69 and 70-plus years, and those subgroups contained roughly 150, 30 and 60 TCR-sequenced participants, respectively.

From the cysteine up to the phenylalanine, the CDR3 has a length of 14 residues. The kept DNA is CDR3 alone, 42 bases in frame from the first base. The germline V gene (reference sequence) supplies CDR1 SGHKS and CDR2 YYEKEE. Relative to germline, V is 4 bases shorter and J is 6 bases shorter, with 17 bases between their ends. The CDR3 regions of human TCRbeta chains were analyzed by immunosequencing. In the original analysis: Repertoire TCRs were checked for matches against a reference library of SARS-CoV-2-specific TCRs that had been generated using the MIRA antigen-specificity platform. Breadth was defined as the fraction of unique TCRs that were SARS-CoV-2-associated, and depth was defined as the fraction of total T cells that were SARS-CoV-2-associated. Using the MIRA data, each spike-specific TCR was assigned both to the spike region to which the TCR was reactive and to a CD4 or CD8 class. Log10-transformed breadth and depth values were compared by one-way ANOVA with Sidak's multiple comparisons tests. Not all clones reach the TCRdb copy of this immuneACCESS table, which keeps in-frame sequences only. Checked studies attribute under half of the gap to unresolved V genes and leave the rest unexplained. The V and J calls and the clone size are those of that table, but D and trimming were determined from the DNA. This sample gives under 80,000 clones in total; around four fifths of them show up just once. Of the sample, 21% falls within the top ten clones.

Overall study results and their limits: Participants were mostly white British and included more females than males, and it was suggested by the authors that clonal diversity may have been underestimated. After two AZD1222 doses, spike-specific TCR breadth and depth were significantly higher than at day 0 and than in MenACWY recipients. The whole spike protein was spanned by vaccine-associated CD4 TCRs, and dominant responses were seen in regions 160-218 and 743-854. Conclusions about previously exposed vaccinees are limited because only six or seven AZD1222 recipients were SARS-CoV-2 seropositive at baseline. Because no day 14 peak-response samples were available, repertoires were characterized only after the peak T cell response. Reportedly, almost half of the unique spike-specific TCRs recognized epitopes lying outside the regions that are mutated in the B.1.351 and B.1.1.7 variants. In the small 56-69-year group, the increase in depth fell short of significance, most likely because of low power.

Material: peripheral blood, obtained on day 0 of AZD1222 vaccination. Rearrangement joined TRBV5-5 to TRBJ2-7; the D gene assignment is ambiguous. This receptor was taken from an adult in good health. Read as DNA, the sequence is TGTGCCAGCAGCCTATTAGAGGATTTAAGCGAGCAGTACTTC. Translated, it gives CASSLLEDLSEQYF.